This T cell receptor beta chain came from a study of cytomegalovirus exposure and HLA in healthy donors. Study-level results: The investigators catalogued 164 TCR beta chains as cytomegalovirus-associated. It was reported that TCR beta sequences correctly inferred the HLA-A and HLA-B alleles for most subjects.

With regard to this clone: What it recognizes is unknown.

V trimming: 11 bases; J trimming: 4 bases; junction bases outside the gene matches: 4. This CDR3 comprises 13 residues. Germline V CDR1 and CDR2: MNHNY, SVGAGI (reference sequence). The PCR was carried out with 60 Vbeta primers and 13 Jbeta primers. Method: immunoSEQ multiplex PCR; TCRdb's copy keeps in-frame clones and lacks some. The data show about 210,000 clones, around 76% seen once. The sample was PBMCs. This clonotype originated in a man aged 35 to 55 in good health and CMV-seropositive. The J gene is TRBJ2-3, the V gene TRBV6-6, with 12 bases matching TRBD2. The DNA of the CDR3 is TGTGCCTGCCGGACTAGCGGGGCAGATACGCAGTATTTT. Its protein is CACRTSGADTQYF.